These 17 T cell receptor beta chains share one sample of origin, sequenced in a study of T cell responses to AZD1222 COVID-19 vaccine. Here immunoSEQ multiplex PCR was the method, and the copy in TCRdb shows in-frame clones only, minus some. The data hold 150,000 to 200,000 clones, with approximately 90% observed a single time. The sequences come from peripheral blood, collected 28 days after the second AZD1222 dose. Every receptor here comes from an adult who received the AZD1222 COVID-19 vaccine.

V is TRBV28 and J is TRBJ1-1, with 7 bases lining up with TRBD1. Unmatched junction bases numbered 4, after V lost 1 base and J lost 8 bases. Per the germline V gene, CDR1 is MDHEN and CDR2 is SYDVKM. The CDR3 has 13 amino acids. This chain's CDR3 is CASSLLGQKEAFF. The CDR3 nucleotides are TGTGCCAGCAGTTTATTGGGACAGAAGGAAGCTTTCTTT.

The V gene is TRBV6-5, the J gene TRBJ1-4; D call uncertain. This CDR3 has 14 residues. The germline V gene has CDR1 MNHEY and CDR2 SVGAGI. The V and J ends lost 5 bases and 7 bases respectively, with 14 bases between them. The CDR3 loop is CASSPSSAREKLFF. In DNA form, the CDR3 reads TGTGCCAGCAGTCCCTCAAGCGCTCGTGAAAAACTGTTTTTT.

Only one count was recorded for this clone. The genes are TRBV10-3 and TRBJ2-1; TRBD2 is a possible D gene (5 bases). The CDR3 is made up of 15 amino acids. V was clipped by 4 bases and J by 4 bases, with 14 bases between them. Germline V gene data show CDR1 as ENHRY and CDR2 as SYGVKD. The chain's CDR3 is CAISAEERRYNEQFF. For the CDR3, the DNA is TGTGCCATCAGTGCCGAGGAGCGGAGGTACAATGAGCAGTTCTTC.

The chain couples TRBV19 to TRBJ2-6; D remains ambiguous. CDR1 and CDR2 from the germline V gene are LNHDA and SQIVND (reference sequence). This CDR3 has 14 residues. Trimming took 3 bases from V and 8 from J, leaving 11 bases between them. The DNA of the CDR3 is TGTGCCAGTAGTATCACGGGTATGCCCAACGTCCTGACTTTC. Translating it yields CASSITGMPNVLTF.

J is TRBJ2-3 and V is TRBV9; perhaps TRBD2 as D (5 bases). Germline loops: CDR1 SGDLS, CDR2 YYNGEE. V was pared by 0 bases and J by 4 bases, with 12 bases between. The CDR3 totals 15 residues. The CDR3 DNA reads as TGTGCCAGCAGCGTAGGGGAGTTAGGCGCAGATACGCAGTATTTT. Protein sequence: CASSVGELGADTQYF.

This sequence joins TRBV28 and TRBJ2-7; TRBD1 matches at 7 bases. From germline, CDR1 is MDHEN and CDR2 SYDVKM. Unmatched junction bases numbered 4, after V lost 8 bases and J lost 0 bases. The CDR3 has 13 amino acids. This CDR3 reads CASLTGSSYEQYF. The CDR3 DNA sequence: TGTGCCAGCCTGACAGGGAGCTCCTACGAGCAGTACTTC.

This chain connects TRBV7-8 to TRBJ2-4, with D perhaps TRBD2 (6 bases). The germline V gene has CDR1 SGHVS and CDR2 FQNEAQ. The CDR3 runs 13 residues. V lost 3 bases and J 4 bases, leaving 7 bases between the germline ends. The CDR3: CASSLEGKNIQYF. In DNA form, the CDR3 reads TGTGCCAGCAGCTTGGAGGGAAAAAACATTCAGTACTTC.

This clone was counted a few times. V is TRBV24-1 and J is TRBJ1-5; 9 positions agree with TRBD1. This CDR3 is built from 15 residues. V lost 4 bases, J lost 9 bases, and 9 bases stayed unmatched. The V gene's germline CDR1 is KGHDR and CDR2 SFDVKD. The CDR3, as DNA: TGTGCCACCAGTGACCGGGGACAGGGCCCGATGCCCCAGCATTTT. It codes for CATSDRGQGPMPQHF.

The chain joins TRBV7-9 to TRBJ2-3; possibly TRBD2 for D (6 bases). The CDR3 runs 15 residues. CDR1 SEHNR and CDR2 FQNEAQ come from the germline V gene (reference sequence). Between the trimmed V and J ends, which lost 5 bases and 2 bases, there was a span of 14 bases. The chain's CDR3 is CASSRRLADTDTQYF. The CDR3 nucleotides are TGTGCCAGCAGCCGTCGGTTAGCGGACACAGATACGCAGTATTTT.

In this sample, this clone turned up once. The chain employs TRBV21-1 and TRBJ2-3; the D call TRBD1 from the table was never checked on the DNA. TRBV21-1 is a listed pseudogene. The CDR3 spans 15 residues. The CDR3 nucleotides read TGTGCCAGCAGACATCAGGGACATCACATTACTACGCAGTATTTT. It yields the protein CASRHQGHHITTQYF.

V and J are TRBV5-1 and TRBJ1-5, with a possible D match to TRBD1 (5 bases). Germline loops: CDR1 SGHRS, CDR2 YFSETQ. There are 14 residues in the CDR3. V dropped 4 bases and J dropped 7 bases, with 15 bases sitting between them. CDR3 protein: CASSPEAGNQPQHF. The DNA of the CDR3 is TGCGCCAGCAGCCCCGAAGCAGGGAACCAGCCCCAGCATTTT. The whole variable domain, remainder taken from reference TRBV5-1 and TRBJ1-5, is KAGVTQTPRYLIKTRGQQVTLSCSPISGHRSVSWYQQTPGQGLQFLFEYFSETQRNKGNFPGRFSGRQFSNSRSEMNVSTLELGDSALYLCASSPEAGNQPQHFGDGTRLSIL.

The rearrangement uses TRBV11-1 and TRBJ2-1; no firm D call. Germline-derived CDR1 and CDR2 are SGHAT and FQDESV (reference sequence). Trimming cost V 2 bases and J 7 bases, with 6 bases left between them. The CDR3 covers 12 residues. The DNA for the CDR3 is TGTGCCAGCAGCTTACTAGTAAATGAGCAGTTCTTC. This translates into CASSLLVNEQFF.

The chain joins TRBV18 to TRBJ1-2, with a tentative D call TRBD1 (5 bases). The CDR3 extends over 12 amino acids. V gave up 5 bases and J gave up 3 bases, with 7 bases separating them. Germline V gene lookup returns CDR1 KGHSH and CDR2 LQKENI. The CDR3 DNA reads as TGTGCCAGCTCAGGGGACGACTATGGCTACACCTTC. Its translation: CASSGDDYGYTF.

This chain joins TRBV7-2 and TRBJ1-5, with 9 nucleotides matching TRBD1. Germline-derived CDR1 and CDR2 are SGHTA and FQGNSA. CDR3 length: 14 residues. J gave up 5 bases and V 5 bases, and 4 bases lay outside the gene matches. CDR3 DNA sequence: TGTGCCAGCAGCATTCGACAGGGGGATCAGCCCCAGCATTTT. This sequence encodes CASSIRQGDQPQHF. The variable domain in full, completed from reference TRBV7-2 and TRBJ1-5, reads GAGVSQSPSNKVTEKGKDVELRCDPISGHTALYWYRQSLGQGLEFLIYFQGNSAPDKSGLPSDRFSAERTGGSVSTLTIQRTQQEDSAVYLCASSIRQGDQPQHFGDGTRLSIL.

The chain employs TRBV11-2 and TRBJ1-1; D gene uncertain. The germline V gene has CDR1 SGHAT and CDR2 FQNNGV. V dropped 2 bases and J dropped 3 bases, with 7 bases sitting between them. CDR3 size: 13 residues. This chain's CDR3 is CASSLMGDTEAFF. CDR3 DNA sequence: TGTGCCAGCAGCTTAATGGGAGACACTGAAGCTTTCTTT.

The chain recombines TRBV20-1 with TRBJ2-3; D unclear. Germline V lookup: CDR1 DFQATT, CDR2 SNEGSKA (reference sequence). The CDR3 is 13 amino acids. The ends were cut back, 3 bases at V and 9 bases at J, with 16 bases in the middle. CDR3 amino acids: CSASRALLGTQYF. CDR3 coding DNA: TGCAGTGCTAGTCGGGCCCTCCTGGGAACGCAGTATTTT.

The chain uses TRBV11-2 and TRBJ2-7; D is ambiguous. V was trimmed by 5 bases and J by 1 base, leaving 15 bases between them. CDR1 and CDR2 (germline): SGHAT, FQNNGV. The CDR3 sequence is 15 residues long. The chain's CDR3 is CASSHGRLLSYEQYF. The CDR3 nucleotides are TGTGCCAGCAGCCACGGCAGGCTCCTTTCCTACGAGCAGTACTTC. Drawing the rest from reference TRBV11-2 and TRBJ2-7, the complete variable domain is EAGVAQSPRYKIIEKRQSVAFWCNPISGHATLYWYQQILGQGPKLLIQFQNNGVVDDSQLPKDRFSAERLKGVDSTLKIQPAKLEDSAVYLCASSHGRLLSYEQYFGPGTRLTVT.